These T cell receptor beta chains were read from a single sample in a study of PD-1 blockade in classical Hodgkin lymphoma. The data were produced by immunoSEQ multiplex PCR, yet TCRdb's version contains in-frame clones alone and is incomplete. The sample lists 14,000 or so clones; 81% were seen once. The sample consisted of peripheral blood mononuclear cells (PBMCs), taken at baseline. Receptors were obtained from a human donor with classical Hodgkin lymphoma. CDR3s include the opening cysteine and the closing phenylalanine or tryptophan. D genes are given only for firm matches. Expanded clones are given a class, and other clones once, few, many or no size at all.

cdr3_aa cdr3_nt d_call v_call clone_size j_call
CASSTTPGTYEQYF TGTGCCAGCAGCACAACCCCGGGAACCTACGAGCAGTACTTC - TRBV9 - TRBJ2-7
CASSPLRPQETQYF TGTGCCAGCAGCCCCCTGAGACCCCAAGAGACCCAGTACTTC - TRBV7-2 - TRBJ2-5
CASSLLVNQPQHF TGTGCCAGCAGTTTACTCGTTAATCAGCCCCAGCATTTT - TRBV27 - TRBJ1-5
CATSRGTGINEKLFF TGTGCCACCAGCAGAGGTACAGGTATTAATGAAAAACTGTTTTTT - TRBV15 - TRBJ1-4
CATLSSGNEQFF TGTGCCACCTTAAGTTCTGGTAATGAGCAGTTCTTC - TRBV19 - TRBJ2-1
CASSINGGARADTQYF TGTGCCAGCAGTATTAACGGGGGGGCCCGGGCAGATACGCAGTATTTT TRBD2 TRBV7-2 - TRBJ2-3
CSAGGTDAFF TGCAGTGCTGGCGGGACAGATGCTTTCTTT TRBD1 TRBV20-1 few TRBJ1-1
CATSSPRNRDEQYF TGTGCCACCAGCTCCCCACGTAACCGGGACGAGCAGTACTTC - TRBV15 - TRBJ2-7
CASSAGQSSYEQYF TGTGCCAGCTCGGCCGGTCAATCCTCCTACGAGCAGTACTTC - TRBV2 - TRBJ2-7
CASSLLGDNSPLHF TGTGCCAGCAGCTTATTAGGGGATAATTCACCCCTCCACTTT - TRBV11-2 - TRBJ1-6
CASSFLRGDSNQPQHF TGTGCCAGCAGCTTCTTAAGGGGTGATAGCAATCAGCCCCAGCATTTT - TRBV13 once TRBJ1-5
CASSLGQGANQPQHF TGTGCCAGCAGCCTTGGACAGGGCGCTAATCAGCCCCAGCATTTT TRBD1 TRBV7-8 few TRBJ1-5
CASSLQGDTGELFF TGTGCCAGCAGCTTACAGGGGGACACCGGGGAGCTGTTTTTT TRBD1 TRBV7-3 - TRBJ2-2
CASSGEEGSNQPQHF TGTGCCAGCAGTGGCGAGGAGGGTAGCAATCAGCCCCAGCATTTT - TRBV6-1 few TRBJ1-5
CASSMGGGRVNIQYF TGTGCCAGTAGTATGGGAGGGGGAAGAGTGAACATTCAGTACTTC - TRBV19 - TRBJ2-4
CASSDWDRGSGYTF TGTGCCAGCAGTGACTGGGACAGGGGAAGTGGCTACACCTTC TRBD1 TRBV2 - TRBJ1-2
CASRRDSVTDTQYF TGTGCCAGCAGACGGGATAGCGTGACAGATACGCAGTATTTT - TRBV6-4 - TRBJ2-3
CASSGAGLGGNTIYF TGTGCCAGCAGTGGGGCAGGTCTTGGTGGAAACACCATATATTTT - TRBV2 - TRBJ1-3
CASSPAGRNQPQHF TGTGCCAGCTCACCGGCTGGGCGCAATCAGCCCCAGCATTTT - TRBV18 - TRBJ1-5
CAGAFGEQFF TGTGCCGGGGCGTTTGGTGAGCAGTTCTTC - TRBV7-9 - TRBJ2-1
CASRTERGEGAFF TGTGCCAGCAGAACAGAAAGGGGCGAAGGAGCTTTCTTT - TRBV6-5 - TRBJ1-1
CASSVGGIGVYGYTF TGTGCCAGCAGCGTAGGGGGTATCGGTGTCTATGGCTACACCTTC - TRBV9 - TRBJ1-2
CASSLVSSYEYHEQYF TGTGCCAGCAGCTTAGTTTCTTCCTACGAATACCACGAGCAGTACTTC - TRBV7-8 few TRBJ2-7
CASSAGQGDGYTF TGTGCCAGCAGTGCGGGGCAGGGGGATGGCTACACCTTC TRBD1 TRBV6-1 - TRBJ1-2
CSATRQGRNEQFF TGCAGCGCCACAAGACAGGGGAGGAATGAGCAGTTCTTC TRBD1 TRBV29-1 - TRBJ2-1
CASSSQGKTGAPLHF TGCGCCAGCAGCTCGCAAGGGAAAACGGGGGCACCCCTCCACTTT - TRBV5-1 - TRBJ1-6
CASSLRTDTQYF TGTGCCAGCAGCCTGCGGACAGATACGCAGTATTTT - TRBV7-2 - TRBJ2-3
CASSARELINYGYTF TGTGCCAGCAGCGCAAGAGAGCTGATTAACTATGGCTACACCTTC - TRBV9 - TRBJ1-2